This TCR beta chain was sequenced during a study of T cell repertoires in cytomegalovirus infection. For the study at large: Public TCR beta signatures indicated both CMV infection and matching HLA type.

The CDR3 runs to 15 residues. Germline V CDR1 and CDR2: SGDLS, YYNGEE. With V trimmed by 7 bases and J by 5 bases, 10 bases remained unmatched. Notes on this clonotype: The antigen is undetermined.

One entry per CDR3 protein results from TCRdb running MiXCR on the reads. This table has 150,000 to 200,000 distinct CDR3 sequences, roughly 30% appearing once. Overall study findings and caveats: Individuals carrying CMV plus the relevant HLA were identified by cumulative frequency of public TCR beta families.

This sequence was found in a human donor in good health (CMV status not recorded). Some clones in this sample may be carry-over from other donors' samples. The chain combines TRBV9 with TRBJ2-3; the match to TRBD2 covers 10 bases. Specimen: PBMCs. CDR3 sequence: CASRPERGGGDTQYF. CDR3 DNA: TGTGCCAGCCGCCCAGAGCGGGGGGGCGGAGATACGCAGTATTTT.